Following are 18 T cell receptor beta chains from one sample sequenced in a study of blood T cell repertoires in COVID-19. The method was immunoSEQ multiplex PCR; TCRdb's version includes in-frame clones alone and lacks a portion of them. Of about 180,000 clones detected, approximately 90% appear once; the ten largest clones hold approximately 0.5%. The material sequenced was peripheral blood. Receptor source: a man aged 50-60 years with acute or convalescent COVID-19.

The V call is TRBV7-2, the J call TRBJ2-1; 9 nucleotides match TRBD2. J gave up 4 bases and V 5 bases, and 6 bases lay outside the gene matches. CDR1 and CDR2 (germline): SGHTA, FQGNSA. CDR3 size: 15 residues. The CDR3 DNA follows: TGTGCCAGCAGCGCCACTAGCGGGTCTTACAATGAGCAGTTCTTC. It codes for CASSATSGSYNEQFF.

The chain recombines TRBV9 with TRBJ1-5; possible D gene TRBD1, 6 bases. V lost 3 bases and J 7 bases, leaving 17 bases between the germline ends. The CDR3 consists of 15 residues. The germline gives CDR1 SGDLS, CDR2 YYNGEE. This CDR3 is CASSGGSGGGQPQHF. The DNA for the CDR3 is TGTGCCAGCAGCGGCGGTTCGGGGGGCGGACAGCCCCAGCATTTT.

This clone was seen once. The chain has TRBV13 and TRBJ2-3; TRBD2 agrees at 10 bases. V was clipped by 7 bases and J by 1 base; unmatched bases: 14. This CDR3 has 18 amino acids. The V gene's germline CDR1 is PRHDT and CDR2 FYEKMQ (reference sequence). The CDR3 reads CASTTEREGLEGTDTQYF. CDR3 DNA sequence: TGTGCCAGCACCACCGAGCGGGAGGGCCTGGAGGGCACAGATACGCAGTATTTT.

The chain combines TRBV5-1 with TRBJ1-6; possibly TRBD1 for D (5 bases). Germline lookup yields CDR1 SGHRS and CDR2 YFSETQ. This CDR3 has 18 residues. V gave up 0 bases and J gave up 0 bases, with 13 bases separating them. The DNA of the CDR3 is TGCGCCAGCAGCTTGGTTGGGGCCACCAGCTCCTATAATTCACCCCTCCACTTT. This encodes CASSLVGATSSYNSPLHF.

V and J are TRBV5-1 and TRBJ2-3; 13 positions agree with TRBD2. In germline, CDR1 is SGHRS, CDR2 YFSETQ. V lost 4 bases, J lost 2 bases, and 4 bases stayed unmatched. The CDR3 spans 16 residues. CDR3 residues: CASSRGLAGPTDTQYF. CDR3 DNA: TGCGCCAGCAGCCGGGGACTAGCGGGGCCCACAGATACGCAGTATTTT.

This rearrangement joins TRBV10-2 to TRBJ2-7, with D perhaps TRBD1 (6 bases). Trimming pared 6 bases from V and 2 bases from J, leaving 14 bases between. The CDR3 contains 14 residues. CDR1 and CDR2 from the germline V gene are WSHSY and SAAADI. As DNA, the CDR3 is TGCGCCAGCAGCCTCGGGACAACACCCTACGAGCAGTACGTC. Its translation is CASSLGTTPYEQYV.

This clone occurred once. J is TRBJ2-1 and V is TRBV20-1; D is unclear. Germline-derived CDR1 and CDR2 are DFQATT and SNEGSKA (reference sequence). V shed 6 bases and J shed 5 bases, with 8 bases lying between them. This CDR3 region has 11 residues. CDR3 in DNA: TGCAGTGCGAGACGGGACAATGAGCAGTTCTTC. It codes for CSARRDNEQFF.

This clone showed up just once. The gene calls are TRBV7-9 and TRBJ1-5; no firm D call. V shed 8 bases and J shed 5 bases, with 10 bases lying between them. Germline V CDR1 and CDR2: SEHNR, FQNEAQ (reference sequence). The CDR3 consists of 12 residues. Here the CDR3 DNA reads TGTGCCAGCGGTTCAGGCGATCAGCCCCAGCATTTT. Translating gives CASGSGDQPQHF. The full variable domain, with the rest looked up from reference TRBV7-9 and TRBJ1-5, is DTGVSQNPRHKITKRGQNVTFRCDPISEHNRLYWYRQTLGQGPEFLTYFQNEAQLEKSRLLSDRFSAERPKGSFSTLEIQRTEQGDSAMYLCASGSGDQPQHFGDGTRLSIL.

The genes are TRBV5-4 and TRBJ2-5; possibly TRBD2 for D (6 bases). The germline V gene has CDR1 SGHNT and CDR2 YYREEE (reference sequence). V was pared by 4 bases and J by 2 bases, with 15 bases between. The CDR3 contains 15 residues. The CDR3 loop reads CASSRDSRVQETQYF. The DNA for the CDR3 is TGTGCCAGCAGCCGGGACTCGCGGGTTCAAGAGACCCAGTACTTC.

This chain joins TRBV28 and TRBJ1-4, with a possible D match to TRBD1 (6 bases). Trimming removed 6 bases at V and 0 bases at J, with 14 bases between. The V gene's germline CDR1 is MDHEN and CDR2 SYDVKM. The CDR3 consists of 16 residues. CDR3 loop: CASRAGTSATNEKLFF. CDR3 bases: TGTGCCAGCAGGGCCGGGACAAGCGCAACTAATGAAAAACTGTTTTTT. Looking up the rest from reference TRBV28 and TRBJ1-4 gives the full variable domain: DVKVTQSSRYLVKRTGEKVFLECVQDMDHENMFWYRQDPGLGLRLIYFSYDVKMKEKGDIPEGYSVSREKKERFSLILESASTNQTSMYLCASRAGTSATNEKLFFGSGTQLSVL.

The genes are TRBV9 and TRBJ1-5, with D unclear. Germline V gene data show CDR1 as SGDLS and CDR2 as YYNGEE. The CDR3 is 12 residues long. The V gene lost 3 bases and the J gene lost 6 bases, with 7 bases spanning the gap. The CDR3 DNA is TGTGCCAGCAGCGCCGGTAGTCAGCCCCAGCATTTT. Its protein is CASSAGSQPQHF.

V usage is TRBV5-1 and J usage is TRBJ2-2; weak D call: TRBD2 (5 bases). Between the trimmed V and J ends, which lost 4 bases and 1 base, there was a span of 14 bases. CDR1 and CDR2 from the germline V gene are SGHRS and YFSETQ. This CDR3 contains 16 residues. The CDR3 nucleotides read TGCGCCAGCAGCCCCATAGGCGCGGGGAACACCGGGGAGCTGTTTTTT. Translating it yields CASSPIGAGNTGELFF. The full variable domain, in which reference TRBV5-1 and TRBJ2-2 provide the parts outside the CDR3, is KAGVTQTPRYLIKTRGQQVTLSCSPISGHRSVSWYQQTPGQGLQFLFEYFSETQRNKGNFPGRFSGRQFSNSRSEMNVSTLELGDSALYLCASSPIGAGNTGELFFGEGSRLTVL.

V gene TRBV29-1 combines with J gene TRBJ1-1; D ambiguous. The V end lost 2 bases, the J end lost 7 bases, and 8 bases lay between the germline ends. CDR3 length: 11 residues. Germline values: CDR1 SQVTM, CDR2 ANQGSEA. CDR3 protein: CSVEMYGEAFF. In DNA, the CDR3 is TGCAGCGTTGAAATGTACGGTGAAGCTTTCTTT.

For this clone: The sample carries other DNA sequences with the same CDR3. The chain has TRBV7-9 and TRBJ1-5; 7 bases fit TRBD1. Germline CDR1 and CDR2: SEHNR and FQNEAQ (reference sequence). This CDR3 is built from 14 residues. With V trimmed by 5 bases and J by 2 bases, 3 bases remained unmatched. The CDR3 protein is CASSPGTGNQPQHF. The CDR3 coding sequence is TGTGCCAGCAGCCCGGGGACAGGCAATCAGCCCCAGCATTTT.

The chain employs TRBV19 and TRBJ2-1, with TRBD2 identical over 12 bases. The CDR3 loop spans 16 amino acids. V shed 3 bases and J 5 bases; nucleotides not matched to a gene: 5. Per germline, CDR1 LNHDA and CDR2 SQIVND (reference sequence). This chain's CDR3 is CASSMGASGRDNEQFF. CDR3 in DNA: TGTGCCAGTAGTATGGGGGCTAGCGGGAGGGACAATGAGCAGTTCTTC.

CDR3 DNA: TGTGCGGGTTCAGGGCAGCCGAACAATGAGCAGTTCTTC. Protein: CAGSGQPNNEQFF. The chain joins TRBV28 to TRBJ2-1; maybe TRBD1 (5 bases). The CDR3 runs 13 residues. The germline gives CDR1 MDHEN, CDR2 SYDVKM.

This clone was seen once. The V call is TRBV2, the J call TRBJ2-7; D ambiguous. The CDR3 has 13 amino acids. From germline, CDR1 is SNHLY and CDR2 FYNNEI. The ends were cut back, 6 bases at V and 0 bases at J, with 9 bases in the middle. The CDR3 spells CASRGQDSYEQYF. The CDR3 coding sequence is TGTGCCAGCAGGGGTCAGGACTCCTACGAGCAGTACTTC.

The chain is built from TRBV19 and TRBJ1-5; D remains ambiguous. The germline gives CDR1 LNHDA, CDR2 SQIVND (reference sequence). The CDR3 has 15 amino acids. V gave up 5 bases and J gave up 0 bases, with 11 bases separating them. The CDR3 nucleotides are TGTGCCAGTAGTTGGCAGCGGAGTAGCAATCAGCCCCAGCATTTT. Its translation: CASSWQRSSNQPQHF.